What follows is one T cell receptor beta chain and its context. The data originate from a study of response to subunit inactivated influenza vaccine. Trimming removed 6 bases at V and 0 bases at J, with 11 bases between. This CDR3 is built from 13 residues. Germline V lookup: CDR1 SQVTM, CDR2 ANQGSEA. TCRdb re-called the RT-PCR reads with MiXCR, one entry per CDR3 protein. Among about 570,000 distinct CDR3 sequences, roughly 10% were seen once, and the ten largest hold 9.5% to 12%. This sample also appeared in a second study, on T cells expressing NK-cell markers. This second report adds: Production of TCR beta cDNA relied on 5'RACE template switching with UMIs.

The chain is built from TRBV29-1 and TRBJ1-2; D unresolved. The origin of this receptor is a man aged 45-65 years who received an inactivated influenza vaccine. The starting material was PBMCs from blood, obtained on the day of vaccination. The CDR3 DNA follows: TGCAGCGTGCGTTCTGACACTAACTATGGCTACACCTTC. The encoded protein is CSVRSDTNYGYTF. The complete variable domain, with remaining parts taken from reference TRBV29-1 and TRBJ1-2, reads SAVISQKPSRDICQRGTSLTIQCQVDSQVTMMFWYRQQPGQSLTLIATANQGSEATYESGFVIDKFPISRPNLTFSTLTVSNMSPEDSSIYLCSVRSDTNYGYTFGSGTRLTVV.